A selection of T cell receptor beta chains follows, all from one sample in a study of shared clonotypes between healthy human individuals. Data came from immunoSEQ multiplex PCR; TCRdb stores just in-frame clones and leaves some out. The repertoire holds millions of clones, with 90% to 95% as singletons. Sequencing was done on a sample of naive CD4+ T cells sorted from blood. These receptors originate from a young man in good health. Each CDR3 is given with its conserved first and last residue. Fields, in order: J gene, clone size, D gene, V gene, CDR3 DNA, CDR3 protein. A D gene is named only where the DNA matches it firmly. Not every row has a clone size; where given, it reads once, few, many or a size class.

TRBJ2-6	NA	TRBD2	TRBV9	TGTGCCAGCAGCGTTCCCCGCGGGGGGTGTTTTTTTGTGTCTGGGGCCAACGTCCTGACTTTC	CASSVPRGGCFFVSGANVLTF
TRBJ1-1	NA	NA	TRBV18	TGTGCCAGCTCACAGGGGACAACTAACACTGAAGCTTTCTTT	CASSQGTTNTEAFF
TRBJ1-2	NA	TRBD1	TRBV5-6	TGTGCCAGCAGCTCGTTGAACCGGGACAGGGGGCGAAAGGGCTATGGCTACACCTTC	CASSSLNRDRGRKGYGYTF
TRBJ2-1	NA	TRBD1	TRBV28	TGTGCCATCTCCGACAGGGATAATATCAATGAGCAGTTCTTC	CAISDRDNINEQFF
TRBJ2-3	NA	TRBD2	TRBV10-1	TGCGCCAGCAGCGATCGCGTAGCGGGAGAGTTAGATACGCAGTATTTT	CASSDRVAGELDTQYF
TRBJ1-2	NA	NA	TRBV5-4	TGTGCCAGCACCCTACAGGGTCCTTTGTTAGGTGGCTACACCTTC	CASTLQGPLLGGYTF
TRBJ1-5	once	NA	TRBV2	TGTGCCAGCAGCCAGGCTCAGGTATCGCCCCAGCATTTT	CASSQAQVSPQHF
TRBJ2-3	NA	NA	TRBV9	TGTGCCAGCAGCGTTGGCAGGATCACAGATACGCAGTATTTT	CASSVGRITDTQYF
TRBJ2-7	NA	NA	TRBV7-9	TGTGCCAGCAGCTCTCAGGGGGGTCCGGACTACGAGCAGTACTTC	CASSSQGGPDYEQYF
TRBJ2-7	NA	NA	TRBV10-1	TGCGCCAGCAGTGAGTCTGATATTCGGGGGTACTCCGAGCAGTACTTC	CASSESDIRGYSEQYF
TRBJ2-4	NA	NA	TRBV4-3	TGCGCCAGCAGCCAAGACCTATGGACAGAGTCCAAAAACATTCAGTACTTC	CASSQDLWTESKNIQYF
TRBJ1-1	NA	NA	TRBV7-2	TGTGCCAGCCGAGAGGGACAACCGAACACTGAAGCTTTCTTT	CASREGQPNTEAFF
TRBJ1-1	once	NA	TRBV6-5	TGTGCCAGCAATTACAGGGCGGGGAACACTGAAGCTTTCTTT	CASNYRAGNTEAFF
TRBJ2-7	NA	TRBD2	TRBV4-3	TGCGCCAGCAGCCAGCGGGGGAGGGGCTCCTACGAGCAGTACTTC	CASSQRGRGSYEQYF
TRBJ2-3	NA	NA	TRBV5-6	TGTGCCAGTCTATCACAGGGAACAGATACGCAGTATTTT	CASLSQGTDTQYF
TRBJ1-1	NA	NA	TRBV5-4	TGTGCCAGCAGACACGGTATATCGGGGGTACTCACTGAAGCTTTCTTT	CASRHGISGVLTEAFF
TRBJ1-1	NA	NA	TRBV6-6	TGTGCCAGCAGTCGGCAGGGAGTGAACACTGAAGCTTTCTTT	CASSRQGVNTEAFF
TRBJ1-1	NA	NA	TRBV9	TGTGCCAGCAGCGTAGTCGACCGTATGAACACTGAAGCTTTCTTT	CASSVVDRMNTEAFF
TRBJ1-6	NA	NA	TRBV29-1	TGCAGCGCGAAAGAGGGATACGGTTCACCCCTCCACTTT	CSAKEGYGSPLHF
TRBJ2-1	NA	NA	TRBV11-2	TGTGCCAGCAGCTTAGCGGTGGGAGTCAATGAGCAGTTCTTC	CASSLAVGVNEQFF
TRBJ1-6	NA	TRBD1	TRBV28	TGTGCCAGCAGTTTAGGAGTCGCCGGGACAGGAACTCTCTATAATTCACCCCTCCACTTT	CASSLGVAGTGTLYNSPLHF
TRBJ2-7	NA	TRBD2	TRBV4-1	TGCGCCAGCAGCCTGACCACAGGTCTCTCGGGGGGAACTCCTTACGAGCAGTACTTC	CASSLTTGLSGGTPYEQYF